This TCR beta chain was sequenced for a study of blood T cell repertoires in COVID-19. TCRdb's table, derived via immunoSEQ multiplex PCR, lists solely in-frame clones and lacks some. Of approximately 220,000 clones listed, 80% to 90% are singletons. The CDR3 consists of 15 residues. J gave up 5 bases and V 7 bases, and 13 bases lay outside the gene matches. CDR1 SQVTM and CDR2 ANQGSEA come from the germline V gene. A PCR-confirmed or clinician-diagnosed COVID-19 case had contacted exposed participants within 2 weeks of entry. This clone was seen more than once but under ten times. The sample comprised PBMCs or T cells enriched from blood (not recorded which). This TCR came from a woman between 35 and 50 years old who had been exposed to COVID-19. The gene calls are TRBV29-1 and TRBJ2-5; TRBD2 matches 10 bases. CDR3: CSANQGGTSVETQYF. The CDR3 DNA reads TGCAGCGCCAACCAGGGTGGGACTAGCGTTGAGACCCAGTACTTC.